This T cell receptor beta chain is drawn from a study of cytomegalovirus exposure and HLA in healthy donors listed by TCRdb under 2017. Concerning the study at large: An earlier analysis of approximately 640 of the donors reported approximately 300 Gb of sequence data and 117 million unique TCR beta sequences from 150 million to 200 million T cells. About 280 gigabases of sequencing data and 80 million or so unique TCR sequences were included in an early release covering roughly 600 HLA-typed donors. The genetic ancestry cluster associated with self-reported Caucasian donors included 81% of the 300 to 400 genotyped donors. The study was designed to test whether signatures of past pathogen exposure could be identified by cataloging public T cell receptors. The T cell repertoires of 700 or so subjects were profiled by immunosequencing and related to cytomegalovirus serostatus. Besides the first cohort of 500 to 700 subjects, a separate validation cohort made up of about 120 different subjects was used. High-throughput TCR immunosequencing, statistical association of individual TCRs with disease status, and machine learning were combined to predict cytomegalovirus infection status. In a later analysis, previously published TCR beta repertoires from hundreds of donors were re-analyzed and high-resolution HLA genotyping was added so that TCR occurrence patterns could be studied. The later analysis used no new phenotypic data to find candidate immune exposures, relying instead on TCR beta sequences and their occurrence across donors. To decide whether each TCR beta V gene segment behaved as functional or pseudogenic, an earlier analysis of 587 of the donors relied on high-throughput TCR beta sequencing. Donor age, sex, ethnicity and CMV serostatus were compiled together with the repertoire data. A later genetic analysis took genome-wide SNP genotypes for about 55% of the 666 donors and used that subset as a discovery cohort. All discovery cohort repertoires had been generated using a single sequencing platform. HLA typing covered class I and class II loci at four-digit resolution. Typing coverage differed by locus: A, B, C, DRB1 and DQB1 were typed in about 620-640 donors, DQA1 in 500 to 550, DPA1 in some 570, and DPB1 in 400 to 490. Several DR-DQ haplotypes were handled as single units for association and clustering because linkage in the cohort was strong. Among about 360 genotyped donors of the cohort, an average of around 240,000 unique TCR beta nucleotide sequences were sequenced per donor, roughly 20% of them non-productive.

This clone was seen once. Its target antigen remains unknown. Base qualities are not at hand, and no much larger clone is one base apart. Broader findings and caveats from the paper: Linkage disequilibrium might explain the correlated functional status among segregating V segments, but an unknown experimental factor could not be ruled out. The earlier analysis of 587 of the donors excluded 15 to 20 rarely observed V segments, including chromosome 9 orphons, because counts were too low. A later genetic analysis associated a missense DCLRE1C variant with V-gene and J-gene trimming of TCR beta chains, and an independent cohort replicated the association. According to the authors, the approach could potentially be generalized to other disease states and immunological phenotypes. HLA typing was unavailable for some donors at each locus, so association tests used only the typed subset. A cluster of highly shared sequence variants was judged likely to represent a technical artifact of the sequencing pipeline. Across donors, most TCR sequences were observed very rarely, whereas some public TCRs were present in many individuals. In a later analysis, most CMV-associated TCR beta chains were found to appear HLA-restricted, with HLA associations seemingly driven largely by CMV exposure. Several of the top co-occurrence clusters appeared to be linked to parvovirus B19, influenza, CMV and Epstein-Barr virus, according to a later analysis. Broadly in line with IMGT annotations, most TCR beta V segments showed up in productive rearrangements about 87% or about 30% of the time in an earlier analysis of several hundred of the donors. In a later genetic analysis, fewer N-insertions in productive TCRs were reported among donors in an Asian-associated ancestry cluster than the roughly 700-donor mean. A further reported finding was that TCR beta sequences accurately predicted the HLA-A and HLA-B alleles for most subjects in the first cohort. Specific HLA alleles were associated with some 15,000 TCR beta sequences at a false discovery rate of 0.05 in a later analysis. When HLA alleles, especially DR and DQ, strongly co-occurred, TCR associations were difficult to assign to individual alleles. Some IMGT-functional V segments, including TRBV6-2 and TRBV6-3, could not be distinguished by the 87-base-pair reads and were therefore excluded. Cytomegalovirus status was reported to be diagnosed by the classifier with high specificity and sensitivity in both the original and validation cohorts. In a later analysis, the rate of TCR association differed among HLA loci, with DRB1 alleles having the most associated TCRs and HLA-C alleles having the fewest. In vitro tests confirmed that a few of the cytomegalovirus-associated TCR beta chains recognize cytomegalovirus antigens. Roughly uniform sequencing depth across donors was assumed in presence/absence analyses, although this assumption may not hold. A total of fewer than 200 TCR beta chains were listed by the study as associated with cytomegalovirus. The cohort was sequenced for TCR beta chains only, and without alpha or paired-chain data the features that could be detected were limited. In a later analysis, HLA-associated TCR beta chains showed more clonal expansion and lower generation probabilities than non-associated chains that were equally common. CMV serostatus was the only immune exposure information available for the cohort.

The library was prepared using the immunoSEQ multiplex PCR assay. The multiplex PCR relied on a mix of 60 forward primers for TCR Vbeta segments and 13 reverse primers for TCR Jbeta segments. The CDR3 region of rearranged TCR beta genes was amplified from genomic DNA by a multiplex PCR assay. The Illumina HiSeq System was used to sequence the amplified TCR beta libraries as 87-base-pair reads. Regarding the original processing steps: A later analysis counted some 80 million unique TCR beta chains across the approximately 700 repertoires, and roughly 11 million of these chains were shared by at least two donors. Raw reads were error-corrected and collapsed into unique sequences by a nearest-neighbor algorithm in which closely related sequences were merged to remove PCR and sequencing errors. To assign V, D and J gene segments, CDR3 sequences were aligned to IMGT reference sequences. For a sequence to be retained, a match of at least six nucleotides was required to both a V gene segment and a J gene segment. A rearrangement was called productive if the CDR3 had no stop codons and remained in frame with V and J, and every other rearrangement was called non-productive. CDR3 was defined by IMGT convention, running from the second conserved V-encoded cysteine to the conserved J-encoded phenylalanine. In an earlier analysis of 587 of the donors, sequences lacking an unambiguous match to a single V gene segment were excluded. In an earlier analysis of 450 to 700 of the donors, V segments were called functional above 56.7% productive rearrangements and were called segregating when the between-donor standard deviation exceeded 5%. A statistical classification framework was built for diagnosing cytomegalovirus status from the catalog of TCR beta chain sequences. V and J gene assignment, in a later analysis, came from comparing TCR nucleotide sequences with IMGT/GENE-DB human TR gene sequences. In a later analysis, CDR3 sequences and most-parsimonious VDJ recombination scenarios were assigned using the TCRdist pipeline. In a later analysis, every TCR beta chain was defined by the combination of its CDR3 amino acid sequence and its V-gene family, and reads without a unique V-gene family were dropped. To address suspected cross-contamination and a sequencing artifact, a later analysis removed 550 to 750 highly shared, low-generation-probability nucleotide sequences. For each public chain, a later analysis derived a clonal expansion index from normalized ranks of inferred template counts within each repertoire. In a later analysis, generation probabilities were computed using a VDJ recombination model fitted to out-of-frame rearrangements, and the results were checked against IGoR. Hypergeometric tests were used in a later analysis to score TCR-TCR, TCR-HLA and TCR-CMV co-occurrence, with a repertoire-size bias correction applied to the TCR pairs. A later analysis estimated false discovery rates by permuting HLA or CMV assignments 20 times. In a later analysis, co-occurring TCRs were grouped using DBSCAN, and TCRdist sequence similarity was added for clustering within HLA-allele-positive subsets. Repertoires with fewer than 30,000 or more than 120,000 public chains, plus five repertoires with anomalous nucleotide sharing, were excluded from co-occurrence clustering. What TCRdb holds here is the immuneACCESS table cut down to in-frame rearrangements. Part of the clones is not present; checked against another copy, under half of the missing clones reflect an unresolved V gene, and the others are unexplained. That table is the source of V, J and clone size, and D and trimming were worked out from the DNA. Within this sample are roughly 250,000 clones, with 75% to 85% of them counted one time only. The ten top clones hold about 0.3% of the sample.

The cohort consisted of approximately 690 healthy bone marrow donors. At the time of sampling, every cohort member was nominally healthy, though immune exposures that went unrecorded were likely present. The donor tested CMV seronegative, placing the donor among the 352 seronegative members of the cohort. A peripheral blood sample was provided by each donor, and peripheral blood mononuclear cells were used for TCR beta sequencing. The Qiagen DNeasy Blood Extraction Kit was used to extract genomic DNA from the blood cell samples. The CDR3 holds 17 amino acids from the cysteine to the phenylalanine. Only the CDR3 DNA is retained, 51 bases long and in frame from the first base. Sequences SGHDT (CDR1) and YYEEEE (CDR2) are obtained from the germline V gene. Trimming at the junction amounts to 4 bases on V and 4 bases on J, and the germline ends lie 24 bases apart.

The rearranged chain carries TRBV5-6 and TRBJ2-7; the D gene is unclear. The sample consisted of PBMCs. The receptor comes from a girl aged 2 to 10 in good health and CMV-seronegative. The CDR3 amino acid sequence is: CASSDRTRVGAFYEQYF. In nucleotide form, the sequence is TGTGCCAGCAGCGACCGAACCCGAGTTGGAGCTTTTTACGAGCAGTACTTC.